This T cell receptor beta chain was identified in a study of T cell repertoires in cytomegalovirus infection. As for the study in general: From public TCR beta signatures came an indication of both CMV infection and matching HLA type.

CDR3 length: 17 amino acids. From germline, CDR1 is MDHEN and CDR2 SYDVKM. Between the trimmed V and J ends, which lost 6 bases and 7 bases, there was a span of 25 bases. This clonotype was seen a few times. The antigen is unknown. Broader study findings: Cumulated frequencies of public TCR beta families served to identify carriers of CMV plus the relevant HLA.

TCRdb independently ran MiXCR on the reads; one entry per CDR3 protein. Counted here are under 95,000 distinct CDR3 sequences, 40% to 50% occurring once; the ten biggest clones make up over 90%. V is TRBV28 and J is TRBJ1-5; the D is unclear. This clonotype originated in a human donor in good health (CMV status not recorded). Some clones in this sample may be carry-over from other donors' samples. Sequenced here: CD8+ T cells from cultured PBMCs, sampled from culture after CMV antigen stimulation. The CDR3 DNA is TGTGCCAGCAGCCCTACTGACAAGGGCCGACATGAACAGCCCCAGCATTTT. It is translated as CASSPTDKGRHEQPQHF.